This TCR beta chain was found in a study of T cell clusters in autoimmune cytopenias. About this clonotype: The antigen is undetermined.

Findings and caveats of the study: A dominant lymphoma-associated repertoire apparently masked the cluster-lack signature in secondary cytopenia versus chronic lymphocytic leukemia.

The CDR3 has 14 residues. CDR1 and CDR2 from the germline V gene are SGHNT and YYREEE (reference sequence). One tube held mixed TRB-A and TRB-B primer pools for touch-down PCR. TCRdb re-called the multiplex PCR reads and gives one entry per CDR3 protein, without DNA. This specimen shows 4,000 or so distinct CDR3 sequences; the ten leading clones hold roughly 15%. About 39,000 genome equivalents of blood DNA were amplified for TRB. This clonotype was obtained from a human donor with an autoimmune cytopenia or autoimmune hepatitis (not recorded which). The specimen was peripheral blood. The rearrangement joins TRBV5-4 to TRBJ2-5. CDR3 region: CASSLTGYQETQYF.